Listed below are T cell receptor beta chains from one sample, sequenced in a study of post-analysis software for immune sequencing data. Via MiXCR, TCRdb re-called the PCR reads, giving one row per CDR3 protein. The table includes approximately 350,000 distinct CDR3 sequences, less than 40% detected once. Sequencing used blood. The source of these receptors is a girl aged 5 to 17 with multiple sclerosis. CDR3s include the opening cysteine and the closing phenylalanine or tryptophan. Fields, in order: J gene, V gene, CDR3 protein.

TRBJ2-7 TRBV7-9 CASSHWREQNYEQYF
TRBJ2-1 TRBV14 CASSQEDDNEQFF
TRBJ2-7 TRBV5-1 CASSLDQGTYEQYF
TRBJ1-4 TRBV7-8 CASSRGDSEKLFF
TRBJ1-5 TRBV20-1 CSASETGGGQPQHF
TRBJ1-1 TRBV28 CASPGPGNFNTEAFF
TRBJ2-6 TRBV5-1 CASSHRQAGANVLTF
TRBJ2-1 TRBV12-3/TRBV12-4 CASTSGTGLYNEQFF
TRBJ1-4 TRBV7-9 CASSLQGGGEKLFF
TRBJ1-1 TRBV12-3/TRBV12-4 CASSFSPGQGNTEAFF
TRBJ2-1 TRBV12-3/TRBV12-4 CASSLIVRTPGANEQFF
TRBJ1-5 TRBV28 CASTPAGQGSNQPQHF
TRBJ2-5 TRBV5-1 CASSLAEGGSETQYF
TRBJ1-6 TRBV28 CASSPLDLINSPLHF
TRBJ1-5 TRBV10-3 CASRDSMSNQPQHF
TRBJ2-7 TRBV6-5 CASSSPKDWSYEQYF
TRBJ1-1 TRBV12-5 CASGLVVGRNTEAFF
TRBJ1-2 TRBV11-2 CASNPLDHLSSGYTF
TRBJ1-1 TRBV30 CAWSGQAEAFF
TRBJ2-5 TRBV9 CASSAPGQGKKETQYF
TRBJ2-3 TRBV25-1 CASSTGTSGGASDTQYF
TRBJ2-1 TRBV5-6 CASSRLTGTGSYNEQFF
TRBJ2-7 TRBV5-1 CASSFDRPYEQYF
TRBJ1-1 TRBV14 CASSQLGWEDTEAFF
TRBJ2-3 TRBV4-3 CASSQLGKILGPTDTQYF
TRBJ2-2 TRBV6-1 CASSDPFRGAGTGELFF
TRBJ2-4 TRBV7-9 CASSFFQGAKNIQYF
TRBJ1-1 TRBV27 CASSSQNSRTEAFF
TRBJ2-2 TRBV12-3/TRBV12-4 CASRPGGARTGELFF
TRBJ2-7 TRBV12-3/TRBV12-4 CASSLGTIYEQYF
TRBJ2-1 TRBV12-3/TRBV12-4 CASSRTGDNNGQFF
TRBJ2-7 TRBV2 CASSDTYEQYF
TRBJ2-6 TRBV29-1 CSVSQVGGRLSGANVLTF
TRBJ1-4 TRBV7-8 CASSLTGGQGDEKLFF
TRBJ2-3 TRBV3-1 CASTQLAGESTDTQYF